This entry concerns a single TCR beta chain. This entry comes from a study of cytomegalovirus exposure and HLA in healthy donors. V lost 0 bases and J 4 bases, leaving 8 bases between the germline ends. Germline V lookup: CDR1 SGHDT, CDR2 YYEEEE. This CDR3 is built from 14 residues. PCR used 60 Vbeta primers and 13 Jbeta primers. Measured with immunoSEQ multiplex PCR; TCRdb has only the in-frame clones, and not every one. Of roughly 110,000 clones in the sample, 71% were seen once. Sample: PBMCs. This clonotype was obtained from a female donor in good health and CMV-seronegative. The J gene is TRBJ2-1, the V gene TRBV5-6, with D hard to call. CDR3 DNA sequence: TGTGCCAGCAGCTTGGGTCGGAGATACAATGAGCAGTTCTTC. Its translation is CASSLGRRYNEQFF. Variable domain in full (rest from reference TRBV5-6 and TRBJ2-1): DAGVTQSPTHLIKTRGQQVTLRCSPKSGHDTVSWYQQALGQGPQFIFQYYEEEERQRGNFPDRFSGHQFPNYSSELNVNALLLGDSALYLCASSLGRRYNEQFFGPGTRLTVL.